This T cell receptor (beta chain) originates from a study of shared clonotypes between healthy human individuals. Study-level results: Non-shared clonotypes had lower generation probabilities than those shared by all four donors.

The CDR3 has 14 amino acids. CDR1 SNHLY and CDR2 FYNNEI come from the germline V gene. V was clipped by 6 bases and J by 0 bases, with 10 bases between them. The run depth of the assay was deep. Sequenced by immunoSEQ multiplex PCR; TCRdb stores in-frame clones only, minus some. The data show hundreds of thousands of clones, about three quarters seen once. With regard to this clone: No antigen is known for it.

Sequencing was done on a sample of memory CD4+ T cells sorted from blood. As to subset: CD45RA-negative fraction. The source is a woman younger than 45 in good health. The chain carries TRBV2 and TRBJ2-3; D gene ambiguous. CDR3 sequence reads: CASRPTASTDTQYF. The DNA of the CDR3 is TGTGCCAGCAGGCCGACTGCTAGCACAGATACGCAGTATTTT.